What follows are 3 T cell receptor beta chains derived from one specimen sequenced in a study of cytomegalovirus exposure and HLA in healthy donors. The PCR contained 60 Vbeta and 13 Jbeta primers. Using immunoSEQ multiplex PCR, the repertoire was profiled, and TCRdb retains in-frame clones only, with some absent. The table shows 55,000 to 75,000 clones, with 62% occurring only once. Sequencing was performed on PBMCs. These receptors were obtained from a man aged 25 to 45 in good health and CMV-seronegative.

J is TRBJ2-3 and V is TRBV6-1; D is possibly TRBD2 (5 bases). Deletions cut 2 bases from V and 2 bases from J, with 14 bases between. The length of the CDR3 is 16 residues. The germline V gene has CDR1 MNHNS and CDR2 SASEGT. CDR3: CASSEYGRSFTDTQYF. Here the CDR3 DNA reads TGTGCCAGCAGTGAATATGGGAGAAGCTTCACAGATACGCAGTATTTT.

The V and J genes are TRBV5-1 and TRBJ2-7, with D perhaps matching TRBD1 (5 bases). Trimming pared 2 bases from V and 2 bases from J, leaving 11 bases between. Germline V gives CDR1 SGHRS, CDR2 YFSETQ. This CDR3 has 14 amino acids. The CDR3 spells CASSFQGFPYEQYF. The CDR3 DNA reads as TGCGCCAGCAGCTTCCAGGGATTTCCCTACGAGCAGTACTTC.

The table lists this clone with a few counts. The CDR3 is CAIGASGDTYEQYF. CDR3 bases: TGTGCCATCGGGGCTAGCGGCGATACCTACGAGCAGTACTTC. V is TRBV10-3 and J is TRBJ2-7; 7 bases line up with TRBD2. The V and J ends lost 8 bases and 2 bases, in that order; junction bases with no gene match: 9. The CDR3 extends over 14 amino acids. Germline V gives CDR1 ENHRY, CDR2 SYGVKD.